The 7 T cell receptor beta chains reported below all come from one sample, sequenced in a study of regulatory T cells in long-lasting Graves disease. Relying on iRepertoire HTBI primers and Arm-PCR of CDR3 regions, the team built TCR beta libraries. TCRdb re-analysed the multiplex PCR reads in MiXCR, keeping a single row per CDR3 protein. The sample holds roughly 420,000 distinct CDR3 sequences, approximately 16% seen once. Time point reported: newly diagnosed GD, antithyroid drugs for less than 3 months. Preparation of the TCR library used RNA extracted from PBMCs. This same sample was also taken into another study, of T cells in Graves' hyperthyroidism and ophthalmopathy.

The sample here was peripheral blood mononuclear cells (PBMCs), taken at new diagnosis, from a patient treated with antithyroid drugs. The receptors shown here come from a woman aged 25 to 39 with Graves disease.

Many counts were recorded for this clonotype. The CDR3 coding sequence is TGTGCCAGCAGTAGGATATCTTCACCCCTCCACTTT. Protein product: CASSRISSPLHF. V gene TRBV28 combines with J gene TRBJ1-6; D is unclear. The CDR3 runs to 12 residues. The ends were cut back, 5 bases at V and 9 bases at J, with 8 bases in the middle. Germline CDR1 MDHEN, CDR2 SYDVKM.

The chain links TRBV6-9 to TRBJ2-2; D possibly corresponds to TRBD1 (5 bases). With 3 bases removed from V and 3 bases from J, the gap between germline ends came to 20 bases. Germline V gives CDR1 MNHGY, CDR2 SVAAGI. The CDR3 loop spans 18 amino acids. CDR3 residues: CASSYLPNRWSYTGELFF. As DNA, the CDR3 is TGTGCCAGCAGTTACTTACCGAACAGGTGGTCATACACCGGGGAGCTGTTTTTT.

This clonotype came up many times. The chain carries TRBV7-6 and TRBJ2-5; the D is unclear. The CDR3 has 13 amino acids. V was trimmed by 5 bases and J by 1 base, leaving 8 bases between them. Germline assignment: CDR1 SGHVS and CDR2 FNYEAQ. The DNA of the CDR3 is TGTGCCAGCAGCCCCTACTCCCAAGAGACCCAGTACTTC. Protein product: CASSPYSQETQYF.

In this sample, this clonotype turned up many times. The chain is built from TRBV7-8 and TRBJ2-1; weak D call: TRBD1 (5 bases). Trimming pared 3 bases from V and 8 bases from J, leaving 14 bases between. The CDR3 contains 14 residues. From germline, CDR1 is SGHVS and CDR2 FQNEAQ. CDR3 bases: TGTGCCAGCAGCTTCAAGGGGAAGACCTATGAGCAGTTCTTC. Translating gives CASSFKGKTYEQFF.

This clonotype was seen at least ten times. The chain employs TRBV7-8 and TRBJ2-1; 10 bases are shared with TRBD2. Germline CDR1 reads SGHVS; CDR2 reads FQNEAQ. V lost 5 bases and J lost 0; bases outside the gene matches: 10. The CDR3 length is 18 residues. The CDR3 DNA sequence: TGTGCCAGCAGCCCCGTCCCGGGACTAGCGAGCTCCTACAATGAGCAGTTCTTC. Its translation: CASSPVPGLASSYNEQFF.

This clonotype occurred many times. The chain is built from TRBV12-3 or TRBV12-4 and TRBJ2-3; 13 nucleotides line up with TRBD2. CDR3 size: 15 residues. V trimming: 6 bases; J trimming: 5 bases; junction bases outside the gene matches: 5. The CDR3 loop is CASSGLAGEIDTQYF. CDR3 nucleotides: TGTGCCAGCAGCGGACTAGCGGGAGAAATAGATACGCAGTATTTT.

This clonotype was detected many times. The CDR3 sequence: CSARASRVWDEQFF. CDR3 coding DNA: TGCAGTGCTAGAGCTAGCAGGGTCTGGGATGAGCAGTTCTTC. The chain employs TRBV20-1 and TRBJ2-1, with D perhaps TRBD1 or TRBD2 (5 bases each). Trimming shortened V by 1 base and J by 8 bases, and 15 bases separated the two germline ends. The V gene's germline CDR1 is DFQATT and CDR2 SNEGSKA (reference sequence). The CDR3 totals 14 residues.